This TCR beta chain originates from a study of OX40 agonist ivuxolimab in advanced cancers. Study context: Each patient was given ivuxolimab into a vein every 2 weeks, at 0.01 to 10 mg/kg. Regarding the study as a whole: At doses 0.1 to 3.0 mg/kg, CD4+ and CD8+ clones expanded.

This table comes from immunoSEQ multiplex PCR, and its TCRdb copy is limited to in-frame clones, with some not included. This sample has approximately 61,000 clones, with roughly nine tenths found just once. This clone was seen just once. What it binds is not known. The V gene's germline CDR1 is SQVTM and CDR2 ANQGSEA. There are 11 residues in the CDR3. V gave up 6 bases and J gave up 0 bases, with 5 bases separating them. Sequencing used CD4+ or CD8+ T cells sorted from blood, obtained in a trial of the OX40 agonist ivuxolimab. The chain joins TRBV29-1 to TRBJ1-2; D not resolved. This sequence was found in an adult with an advanced solid tumor such as melanoma, head and neck, liver or kidney cancer. Here the CDR3 reads CSVKANYGYTF. CDR3 sequence (DNA): TGCAGCGTCAAAGCTAACTATGGCTACACCTTC.